This passage covers 3 T cell receptor beta chains from one sample sequenced in a study of blood T cell dynamics during melanoma immunotherapy. This sample's time point: week 3, after first cycle of checkpoint inhibitor. The repertoire was sequenced with immunoSEQ multiplex PCR; TCRdb's copy has only in-frame clones and lacks some. The table includes roughly 12,000 clones, 84% detected once. The specimen was blood, collected from a patient treated with checkpoint blockade. All receptors come from a human donor with melanoma.

This chain connects TRBV9 to TRBJ2-1, with 8 bases that match TRBD2. With V trimmed by 3 bases and J by 4 bases, 6 bases remained unmatched. Per germline, CDR1 SGDLS and CDR2 YYNGEE. The CDR3 spans 15 residues. The chain's CDR3 is CASSATGGAYNEQFF. CDR3 coding DNA: TGTGCCAGCAGCGCCACCGGGGGGGCGTACAATGAGCAGTTCTTC.

The genes are TRBV10-3 and TRBJ2-5; a weak D match, TRBD1 (5 bases). Germline assignment: CDR1 ENHRY and CDR2 SYGVKD. V was shortened by 8 bases and J by 1 base, with 11 bases between the two germline ends. This CDR3 comprises 13 residues. CDR3 nucleotide sequence: TGTGCCATCTCAGGGCGGCCCCAAGAGACCCAGTACTTC. Amino acids: CAISGRPQETQYF.

The CDR3 spells CAWGTRRPATNEKLFF. For the CDR3, the DNA is TGTGCCTGGGGGACACGTCGCCCGGCAACTAATGAAAAACTGTTTTTT. The chain combines TRBV30 with TRBJ1-4, with TRBD1 as a possible D gene (6 bases). Per germline, CDR1 GTSNPN and CDR2 SVGIG (reference sequence). Between the trimmed V and J ends, which lost 5 bases and 0 bases, there was a span of 16 bases. The CDR3 is 16 amino acids.